This TCR beta chain was profiled in a study of Ad26.COV2.S vaccination and SARS-CoV-2 variants. Study observations and caveats: Considerable breadth of spike-specific CD8+ and CD4+ T cell responses has reportedly been documented following vaccination. Vaccinees and placebo recipients showed similar non-spike TCR breadth.

The treatment denotes: over 15 received Ad26.COV2.S at low or high dose, single or two shots; a few received placebo; per-sample allocation not given. Vaccine and placebo recipients were sampled on day 63 after the first injection. Vaccination used an Ad26 vector expressing Wuhan-strain SARS-CoV-2 spike. A word on this clone: Its matching antigen is unknown.

The germline CDR1 and CDR2 sequences are SNHLY and FYNNEI. This CDR3 contains 13 residues. The ends were cut back, 4 bases at V and 5 bases at J, with 9 bases in the middle. TCRdb's table, derived via immunoSEQ multiplex PCR, lists solely in-frame clones and lacks some. The table records roughly 400,000 clones, 92% of them present only once. The rearrangement uses TRBV2 and TRBJ2-1, with D hard to call. This TCR came from a person aged 18-65 years who received the Ad26.COV2.S COVID-19 vaccine or a placebo. The sample here was peripheral blood, taken in a trial of Ad26.COV2.S vaccine versus placebo. The CDR3 DNA follows: TGTGCCAGCAGTGTGGGCAGGAACAATGAGCAGTTCTTC. Its translation is CASSVGRNNEQFF.